Below, 15 T cell receptor beta chains from the same sample are listed, as sequenced in a study of blood T cell repertoires in COVID-19. Produced via immunoSEQ multiplex PCR; TCRdb's table is partial and in-frame only. The sample has 200,000 or so clones; around 85% are singletons. Sequencing used peripheral blood. The receptor source for this set is a person in their 70s with COVID-19, enrolled during active disease.

There are a few counts of this clone. The V and J genes are TRBV18 and TRBJ2-7, with 7 bases that match TRBD1. Germline lookup yields CDR1 KGHSH and CDR2 LQKENI. The J segment lost 4 bases and the V segment lost 3 bases, leaving 9 bases of the junction unmatched. This CDR3 spans 15 amino acids. CDR3 amino acids: CASSPQPGQQYEQYF. Here the CDR3 DNA reads TGTGCCAGCTCACCGCAACCGGGACAGCAGTACGAGCAGTACTTC.

The V call is TRBV11-2, the J call TRBJ2-7; 12 nucleotides align to TRBD2. J gave up 4 bases and V 6 bases, and 10 bases lay outside the gene matches. CDR1 is SGHAT and CDR2 is FQNNGV in the germline V gene. The CDR3 is 16 residues long. The CDR3 here is CASSLTLAGGRYEQYF. The CDR3 DNA reads TGTGCCAGCAGTTTGACCCTAGCGGGGGGGCGGTACGAGCAGTACTTC.

This clone was detected once. The genes are TRBV7-9 and TRBJ1-1; D unclear. CDR3 length equals 13 residues. V shed 7 bases and J shed 1 base, with 10 bases lying between them. The germline V gene encodes CDR1 SEHNR and CDR2 FQNEAQ (reference sequence). This CDR3 is CASTRLGNTEAFF. In DNA form, the CDR3 reads TGTGCCAGCACCAGACTCGGGAACACTGAAGCTTTCTTT.

The genes are TRBV7-2 and TRBJ2-2, with D possibly matching TRBD1 (6 bases). The CDR3 spans 15 residues. Germline-derived CDR1 and CDR2 are SGHTA and FQGNSA. V shed 2 bases and J shed 4 bases, with 11 bases lying between them. The CDR3 region has the DNA TGTGCCAGCAGCTTACCCAGGGGAATCACCGGGGAGCTGTTTTTT. It is translated as CASSLPRGITGELFF.

J is TRBJ1-2 and V is TRBV6-2 or TRBV6-3; no firm D call. The V gene lost 5 bases and the J gene lost 8 bases, with 9 bases spanning the gap. The CDR3 contains 11 residues. Germline V gene lookup returns CDR1 MNHEY and CDR2 SVGEGT. CDR3 coding DNA: TGTGCCAGCAGTCGTTCGGGGGGCTACACCTTC. Translated, it gives CASSRSGGYTF.

The V call is TRBV19, the J call TRBJ1-2; possible D gene TRBD1, 6 bases. The germline CDR1 and CDR2 sequences are LNHDA and SQIVND (reference sequence). This CDR3 has 13 amino acids. Between the trimmed V and J ends, which lost 3 bases and 6 bases, there was a span of 11 bases. The CDR3 DNA sequence: TGTGCCAGTAGTATCCAGGGGTTGAATGGCTACACCTTC. Amino acid sequence: CASSIQGLNGYTF.

This sequence joins TRBV6-6 and TRBJ1-5; 10 bases map to TRBD1. The ends lost 6 bases at V and 6 bases at J; junction bases unmatched: 8. Per the germline V gene, CDR1 is MNHNY and CDR2 is SVGAGI (reference sequence). The length of the CDR3 is 15 residues. The CDR3 sequence: CASSNRDRGGQPQHF. Here the CDR3 DNA reads TGTGCCAGCAGCAACCGGGACAGGGGAGGTCAGCCCCAGCATTTT.

The rearrangement uses TRBV27 and TRBJ2-7; D is unclear. Germline V gene sequence: CDR1 MNHEY, CDR2 SMNVEV (reference sequence). Trimming took off 4 bases at V and 2 bases at J, with 6 bases between the two ends. This CDR3 region has 12 residues. This chain's CDR3 is CASSSLPYEQYF. The CDR3 DNA is TGTGCCAGCAGTTCCCTCCCCTACGAGCAGTACTTC.

The chain uses TRBV5-1 and TRBJ2-5; tentatively, D is TRBD2 (6 bases). Germline CDR1 and CDR2: SGHRS and YFSETQ. The V and J ends lost 4 bases and 3 bases respectively, with 16 bases between them. CDR3 length: 15 amino acids. CDR3 sequence reads: CASSPVKDYKETQYF. CDR3 sequence (DNA): TGCGCCAGCAGCCCCGTAAAGGACTACAAAGAGACCCAGTACTTC.

The genes are TRBV12-3 or TRBV12-4 and TRBJ2-1, with D hard to call. CDR3 length: 11 residues. V gave up 7 bases and J gave up 7 bases, with 8 bases separating them. This chain's CDR3 is CASNFRNEQFF. The CDR3 DNA follows: TGTGCCAGCAATTTTCGGAATGAGCAGTTCTTC.

The chain is built from TRBV7-8 and TRBJ2-1; 10 positions agree with TRBD2. From germline, CDR1 is SGHVS and CDR2 FQNEAQ. The CDR3 is made up of 14 amino acids. V gave up 1 base and J gave up 7 bases; unmatched junction bases: 1. The chain's CDR3 is CASSLGTSGNEQFF. Written as DNA, the CDR3 is TGTGCCAGCAGCTTAGGGACTAGCGGTAATGAGCAGTTCTTC.

Concerning this clone itself: One junction end disagrees with the germline gene, perhaps due to a read error. The chain uses TRBV7-2 and TRBJ1-1; 9 nucleotides match TRBD1. In germline, CDR1 is SGHTA, CDR2 FQGNSA. This CDR3 has 13 amino acids. The CDR3 DNA reads as TGTGCCAGCAGCCTTAAGCCAACAGGGGGCTCAGACTTT. Protein: CASSLKPTGGSDF.

This clone was seen a few times. The rearrangement joins TRBV11-2 to TRBJ2-1, with D perhaps TRBD2 (6 bases). Germline-derived CDR1 and CDR2 are SGHAT and FQNNGV. The CDR3 runs to 15 residues. The ends were cut back, 3 bases at V and 7 bases at J, with 16 bases in the middle. CDR3 sequence reads: CASSFGLADGNEQFF. In DNA form, the CDR3 reads TGTGCCAGCAGCTTCGGGTTAGCGGATGGGAATGAGCAGTTCTTC.

The chain uses TRBV12-3 or TRBV12-4 and TRBJ2-5; perhaps TRBD1 as D (6 bases). V was pared by 8 bases and J by 6 bases, with 16 bases between. The CDR3 runs 13 residues. The CDR3 nucleotides read TGTGCCAGCCGGACAGCGTCACAGAAGACCCAGTACTTC. It yields the protein CASRTASQKTQYF.

The chain employs TRBV28 and TRBJ1-6; the match to TRBD1 covers 9 bases. This CDR3 is 16 amino acids long. The trim removed 4 bases at V and 7 bases at J, leaving 8 bases unmatched. Germline lookup yields CDR1 MDHEN and CDR2 SYDVKM. CDR3 sequence: CASSSQGASGNSPLHF. CDR3 in DNA: TGTGCCAGCAGTTCACAGGGGGCCTCGGGAAATTCACCCCTCCACTTT.